This record looks at one T cell receptor (beta chain) sequence and its context. Antigen specificity is unknown. The same CDR3 arises from other DNA sequences in this sample as well. In the original workflow: From ImmunoSEQ came sequences covering only the junction and carrying no quality scores, so filtering differed. Method: immunoSEQ multiplex PCR; TCRdb's copy keeps in-frame clones and lacks some. The DNA was the basis for D and trimming; V, J and clone size are from that table. Of about 2.1 million clones in the sample, 85% to 95% are singletons; the top ten hold 1.7%. The data were taken from a study of shared clonotypes between healthy human individuals. Study conclusions and caveats: Lower generation probabilities were found for non-shared clonotypes than for those shared by all four donors.

CD8 cells classed as naive were CD45RO-negative and positively selected for CCR7, excluding terminally differentiated effector memory CD45RA+ cells. The TCR sequence derives from a man younger than 30 in good health. Some clones in this sample may be carry-over from other donors' samples. Sequenced sample: naive CD8+ T cells from PBMCs.

The CDR3 DNA reads as TGTGCCAGCAGCGTATCGGGGTCCTATGGCTACACCTTC. This sequence encodes CASSVSGSYGYTF. The rearrangement links TRBV9 to TRBJ1-2; D uncertain. Trimming pared 1 base from V and 4 bases from J, leaving 8 bases between. The germline V gene has CDR1 SGDLS and CDR2 YYNGEE. This CDR3 spans 13 amino acids. The full variable domain, rest sourced from reference TRBV9 and TRBJ1-2, is DSGVTQTPKHLITATGQRVTLRCSPRSGDLSVYWYQQSLDQGLQFLIQYYNGEERAKGNILERFSAQQFPDLHSELNLSSLELGDSALYFCASSVSGSYGYTFGSGTRLTVV.